This entry features one TCR beta chain sequence. Antigen specificity is unknown. CDR3 length: 16 residues. CDR1 MGHRA and CDR2 YSYEKL come from the germline V gene. V was clipped by 3 bases and J by 2 bases; unmatched bases: 9. The data derive from a study of cytomegalovirus exposure and HLA in healthy donors. Overall study findings and caveats: Many donors shared some public TCRs, even though most TCR sequences were rare. Follow-up analysis later connected one missense variant in DCLRE1C with trimming of TCR beta V- and J-genes. Confirmation in vitro established that a few CMV-associated chains were specific for CMV antigens.

Healthy individuals who donated bone marrow served as the donors. The PCR contained 60 Vbeta and 13 Jbeta primers. Libraries were prepared by immunoSEQ multiplex PCR; TCRdb keeps only in-frame clonotypes and omits some of them. This sample has some 130,000 clones; under 85% occur once, and the top ten carry roughly 3.9%. The receptor comes from a male donor in good health and CMV-seropositive. The J gene is TRBJ2-7, the V gene TRBV4-1; TRBD1 matches at 8 bases. Source material: PBMCs. The CDR3 reads CASSHSADRGPYEQYF. CDR3 DNA sequence: TGCGCCAGCAGCCATTCCGCCGACAGGGGCCCCTACGAGCAGTACTTC.